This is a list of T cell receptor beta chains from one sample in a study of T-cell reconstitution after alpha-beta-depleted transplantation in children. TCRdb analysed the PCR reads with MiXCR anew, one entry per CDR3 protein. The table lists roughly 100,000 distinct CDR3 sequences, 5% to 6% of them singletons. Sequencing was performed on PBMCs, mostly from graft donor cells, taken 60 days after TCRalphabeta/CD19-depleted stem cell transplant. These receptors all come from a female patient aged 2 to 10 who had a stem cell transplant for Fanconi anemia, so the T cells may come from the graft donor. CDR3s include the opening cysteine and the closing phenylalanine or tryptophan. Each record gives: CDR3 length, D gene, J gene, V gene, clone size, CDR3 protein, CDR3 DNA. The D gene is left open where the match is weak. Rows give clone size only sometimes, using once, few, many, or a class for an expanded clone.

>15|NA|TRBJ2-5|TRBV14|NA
CASSQQRQLQETQYF
TGTGCCAGCAGCCAGCAACGACAGTTGCAAGAGACCCAGTACTTC
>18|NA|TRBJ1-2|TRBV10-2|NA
CASSTQNNGRRLNYGYTF
TGCGCCAGCAGCACCCAGAACAATGGGAGGAGGCTAAACTATGGCTACACCTTC
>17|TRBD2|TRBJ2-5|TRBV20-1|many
CSAYGTSGGAIQETQYF
TGCAGTGCCTACGGGACTAGCGGGGGGGCTATTCAAGAGACCCAGTACTTC
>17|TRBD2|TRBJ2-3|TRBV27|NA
CASSLFQLAGPPDTQYF
TGTGCCAGCAGTTTATTTCAACTAGCGGGTCCCCCAGATACGCAGTATTTT
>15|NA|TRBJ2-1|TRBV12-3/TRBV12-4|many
CASSLTGISYNEQFF
TGTGCCAGCAGTTTAACAGGGATCTCCTACAATGAGCAGTTCTTC
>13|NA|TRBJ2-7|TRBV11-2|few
CASSSQLAAEQYF
TGTGCCAGCAGCTCCCAACTAGCCGCCGAGCAGTACTTC
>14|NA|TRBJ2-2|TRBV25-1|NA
CASSDPGVPGELFF
TGTGCCAGCAGTGATCCGGGGGTGCCCGGGGAGCTGTTTTTT
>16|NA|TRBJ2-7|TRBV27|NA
CASSPTGYRVSYEQYF
TGTGCCAGCAGTCCGACCGGATACAGGGTATCCTACGAGCAGTACTTC
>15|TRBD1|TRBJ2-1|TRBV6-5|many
CASTIGQGSYNEQFF
TGTGCCAGCACAATAGGACAGGGATCCTACAATGAGCAGTTCTTC
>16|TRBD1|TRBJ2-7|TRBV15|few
CATSRRTGETSYEQYF
TGTGCCACCAGCAGACGGACAGGGGAGACTAGCTACGAACAGTACTTC
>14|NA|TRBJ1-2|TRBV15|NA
CATSNPSDRLGYTF
TGTGCCACCAGCAACCCCTCTGACAGGCTTGGCTACACCTTC
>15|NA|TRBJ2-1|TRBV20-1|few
CSARDLAGGGNEQFF
TGCAGTGCTAGAGATCTGGCAGGGGGGGGTAATGAGCAGTTCTTC
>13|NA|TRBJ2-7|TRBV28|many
CASSLRDGYEQYF
TGTGCCAGCAGCCTCCGGGACGGCTACGAGCAGTACTTC
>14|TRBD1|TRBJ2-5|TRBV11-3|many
CASSRDRLQETQYF
TGTGCCAGCAGTCGGGACAGACTCCAAGAGACCCAGTACTTC
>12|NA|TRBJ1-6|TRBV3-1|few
CASSQSDSPLHF
TGTGCCAGCAGCCAATCCGATTCACCCCTCCACTTT
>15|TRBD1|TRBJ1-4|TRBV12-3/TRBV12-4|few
CASSSRTGSIAKLFF
TGTGCCAGCAGTTCAAGGACAGGCAGTATTGCAAAACTGTTTTTT
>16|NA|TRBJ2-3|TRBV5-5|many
CASSLLRGSYTDTQYF
TGTGCCAGCAGCTTGTTGCGGGGATCTTACACAGATACGCAGTATTTT
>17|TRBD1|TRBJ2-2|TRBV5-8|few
CASSYYRGVPDTGELFF
TGTGCCAGCAGCTATTACAGGGGGGTCCCGGACACCGGGGAGCTGTTTTTT
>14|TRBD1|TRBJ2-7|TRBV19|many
CASTTRDRVNEQYF
TGTGCCAGTACCACTCGGGACAGGGTCAACGAGCAGTACTTC